A single sample gave rise to the 8 T cell receptor beta chains below, sequenced in a study of blood T cell repertoires in COVID-19. Libraries were prepared by immunoSEQ multiplex PCR; TCRdb keeps only in-frame clonotypes and omits some of them. The data contain 35,000 to 50,000 clones, 70% to 90% of them seen just once; the ten biggest clones take up roughly 3.9%. The sequenced sample consisted of peripheral blood. These receptors originate from a human donor in a cohort sampled during active COVID-19.

In this sample, this clone turned up once. V and J are TRBV6-5 and TRBJ1-2, with TRBD1 identical over 7 bases. This CDR3 has 13 amino acids. The trim removed 5 bases at V and 2 bases at J, leaving 2 bases unmatched. CDR1 and CDR2 from the germline V gene are MNHEY and SVGAGI. The CDR3 spells CASSNRGNYGYTF. The CDR3 nucleotides are TGTGCCAGCAGTAACAGGGGCAACTATGGCTACACCTTC.

This rearrangement joins TRBV7-9 to TRBJ1-1, with 10 bases identical to TRBD1. V was clipped by 1 base and J by 10 bases; unmatched bases: 0. Germline V CDR1 and CDR2: SEHNR, FQNEAQ (reference sequence). The CDR3 sequence is 12 residues long. The CDR3 coding sequence is TGTGCCAGCAGCTTAGGGGACAGGGGAGCTTTCTTT. As protein: CASSLGDRGAFF.

V is TRBV4-3 and J is TRBJ1-6, with a weak D call TRBD1 (6 bases). This CDR3 has 18 residues. Trimming took off 0 bases at V and 0 bases at J, with 12 bases between the two ends. Germline CDR1 is LGHNA and CDR2 is YSLEER. DNA of the CDR3: TGCGCCAGCAGCCAAGATCCCCAGGGGACCTCCTATAATTCACCCCTCCACTTT. It specifies CASSQDPQGTSYNSPLHF.

The chain uses TRBV7-2 and TRBJ2-7; D is perhaps TRBD1 (6 bases). Germline assignment: CDR1 SGHTA and CDR2 FQGNSA. The length of the CDR3 is 15 residues. Trimming pared 5 bases from V and 2 bases from J, leaving 16 bases between. In nucleotides, the CDR3 is TGTGCCAGCAGCCTAACCGCGGACAGAGCCTACGAGCAGTACTTC. Its protein is CASSLTADRAYEQYF.

The genes are TRBV25-1 and TRBJ2-3; 8 positions match TRBD1. Looked up from germline, CDR1 is MGHDK and CDR2 is SYGVNS. Germline trimming cut 3 bases from V and 5 bases from J; bases unmatched to any gene: 7. The CDR3 loop spans 15 amino acids. The CDR3 sequence is CASSELDRDGDTQYF. The CDR3 DNA sequence: TGTGCCAGCAGTGAGTTGGACAGGGACGGAGATACGCAGTATTTT.

This sequence joins TRBV7-6 and TRBJ2-1; 8 bases are shared with TRBD2. The V segment lost 4 bases and the J segment 4 bases; nucleotides outside the gene matches: 9. Germline V CDR1 and CDR2: SGHVS, FNYEAQ. The CDR3 is 16 residues long. CDR3 sequence reads: CASSSYGSGVYNEQFF. In DNA, the CDR3 is TGTGCCAGCAGCTCCTATGGTAGCGGGGTGTACAATGAGCAGTTCTTC.

This clone was observed a single time. V and J are TRBV3-1 (or the pseudogene TRBV3-2) and TRBJ1-4, with unresolved D. Germline CDR1 LGHDT, CDR2 YNNKEL (reference sequence). CDR3 length equals 17 residues. V dropped 3 bases and J dropped 4 bases, with 18 bases sitting between them. This CDR3 is CASSQNTGSRINEKLFF. Written as DNA, the CDR3 is TGTGCCAGCAGCCAGAATACCGGGAGCCGAATTAATGAAAAACTGTTTTTT.

This chain joins TRBV27 and TRBJ1-2, with D unresolved. The V gene's germline CDR1 is MNHEY and CDR2 SMNVEV (reference sequence). This CDR3 is 13 amino acids long. Trimming took off 4 bases at V and 0 bases at J, with 6 bases between the two ends. Here the CDR3 DNA reads TGTGCCAGCAGTTATACAGCTAACTATGGCTACACCTTC. Protein sequence: CASSYTANYGYTF.